Below, 4 T cell receptor beta chains from the same sample are listed, as sequenced in a study of blood T cell repertoires in COVID-19. Profiling relied on immunoSEQ multiplex PCR, and the TCRdb table lists in-frame clones only, not all of them. The sample has about 210,000 clones, around 81% seen once; the top ten hold about 7.2%. Sequencing was carried out using peripheral blood. Receptors were obtained from a woman aged 65 to 85 with acute or convalescent COVID-19.

The rearrangement links TRBV5-1 to TRBJ1-3; the D is unclear. The ends were cut back, 0 bases at V and 0 bases at J, with 7 bases in the middle. Germline V gene sequence: CDR1 SGHRS, CDR2 YFSETQ. CDR3 length: 15 amino acids. The CDR3 DNA is TGCGCCAGCAGCTTGGGCGTGTCCTCTGGAAACACCATATATTTT. Its protein is CASSLGVSSGNTIYF. Using reference TRBV5-1 and TRBJ1-3 for the parts outside the CDR3, the full variable domain is KAGVTQTPRYLIKTRGQQVTLSCSPISGHRSVSWYQQTPGQGLQFLFEYFSETQRNKGNFPGRFSGRQFSNSRSEMNVSTLELGDSALYLCASSLGVSSGNTIYFGEGSWLTVV.

The chain joins TRBV7-3 to TRBJ2-1; D possibly corresponds to TRBD1 (6 bases). V lost 8 bases and J 6 bases, leaving 14 bases between the germline ends. The CDR3 covers 13 residues. Germline V gene data show CDR1 as SGHTA and CDR2 as FQGTGA. The CDR3 protein is CASGKQGGNEQFF. CDR3 in DNA: TGTGCCAGCGGGAAACAGGGCGGCAATGAGCAGTTCTTC.

The genes are TRBV6-5 and TRBJ2-7, with D possibly matching TRBD2 (5 bases). V lost 8 bases to trimming and J lost 5 bases, with 19 bases between them. Germline V CDR1 and CDR2: MNHEY, SVGAGI. CDR3 length equals 14 residues. CDR3 region: CASLEVVPGDEQYF. The CDR3 DNA reads TGTGCCAGCCTAGAAGTGGTCCCCGGGGACGAGCAGTACTTC.

The gene calls are TRBV7-6 and TRBJ2-7, with 7 bases matching TRBD2. Trimming cost V 5 bases and J 0 bases; bases outside gene matches: 7. The length of the CDR3 is 15 residues. Germline assignment: CDR1 SGHVS and CDR2 FNYEAQ. The CDR3 reads CASSPSWGGSYEQYF. In nucleotides, the CDR3 is TGTGCCAGCAGCCCCTCCTGGGGGGGCTCCTACGAGCAGTACTTC.